This T cell receptor (beta chain) was identified during a study of OX40 agonist ivuxolimab in advanced cancers. On the study more broadly: Cancers in dose escalation were hepatocellular, melanoma, renal cell and head and neck. Aged roughly 20 to 79 with a mean of 60 years, they were about 83% male. Three patients got partial responses; one had hepatocellular carcinoma and two had cutaneous melanoma.

Notes on this clone: What it binds is unknown.

Generated by immunoSEQ multiplex PCR, the TCRdb table keeps only in-frame clones and is missing some. The table lists some 78,000 clones, about 88% of them singletons. The V gene's germline CDR1 is SEHNR and CDR2 FQNEAQ (reference sequence). Trimming removed 3 bases from V and 7 bases from J, with 13 bases in between. The CDR3 is 14 residues long. Study-wide findings and caveats: More expanded clones were found, on average, in CD8+ than in CD4+ T cells.

This chain joins TRBV7-9 and TRBJ2-1; D may be TRBD1 (7 bases). The input for sequencing was CD4+ or CD8+ T cells sorted from blood, taken in a trial of the OX40 agonist ivuxolimab. The clonotype originates from an adult with an advanced solid tumor such as melanoma, head and neck, liver or kidney cancer. The CDR3 region is CASSLAAGGNEQFF. In nucleotides, the CDR3 is TGTGCCAGCAGCTTGGCCGCAGGGGGGAATGAGCAGTTCTTC.